These 5 T cell receptor beta chains came from one sample sequenced in a study of PD-L1 blockade in urothelial cancer. Data came from immunoSEQ multiplex PCR; TCRdb stores just in-frame clones and leaves some out. The sample lists under 40,000 clones; about 80% were seen once. The sample here was PBMCs, taken around atezolizumab (anti-PD-L1) treatment. Every receptor here comes from a man aged 70-80 years with urothelial cancer.

The genes are TRBV19 and TRBJ2-7, with TRBD1 matching over 8 bases. Germline V lookup: CDR1 LNHDA, CDR2 SQIVND (reference sequence). The CDR3 has 14 amino acids. The ends lost 4 bases at V and 6 bases at J; junction bases unmatched: 8. CDR3 protein: CASSTSGTGVEQYF. Here the CDR3 DNA reads TGTGCCAGTAGTACGTCCGGGACAGGCGTCGAGCAGTACTTC.

The chain carries TRBV9 and TRBJ2-3, with TRBD2 matching 9 bases. This CDR3 contains 17 residues. V shed 4 bases, J shed 2 bases, and the junction held 11 bases outside the gene matches. CDR1 SGDLS and CDR2 YYNGEE come from the germline V gene. The CDR3: CASSPRGAGGFTDTQYF. The CDR3 nucleotides read TGTGCCAGCAGCCCCCGTGGAGCGGGGGGTTTCACAGATACGCAGTATTTT. The complete variable domain, with remaining parts taken from reference TRBV9 and TRBJ2-3, reads DSGVTQTPKHLITATGQRVTLRCSPRSGDLSVYWYQQSLDQGLQFLIQYYNGEERAKGNILERFSAQQFPDLHSELNLSSLELGDSALYFCASSPRGAGGFTDTQYFGPGTRLTVL.

This chain links TRBV7-3 with TRBJ2-2; 12 nucleotides align to TRBD1. The CDR3 is 16 amino acids. V lost 5 bases and J lost 7; bases outside the gene matches: 8. Germline CDR1 reads SGHTA; CDR2 reads FQGTGA. The CDR3 bases are TGTGCCAGCAGCCCAGGGACAGGGGGCAAGATCGGGGAGCTGTTTTTT. The encoded protein is CASSPGTGGKIGELFF.

V and J are TRBV7-6 and TRBJ2-5; D call uncertain. The V end was cut by 1 base, the J end by 2 bases, with 11 bases between. Per the germline V gene, CDR1 is SGHVS and CDR2 is FNYEAQ. This CDR3 has 15 amino acids. The CDR3 here is CASSLGGDAQETQYF. For the CDR3, the DNA is TGTGCCAGCAGCTTAGGTGGAGATGCGCAAGAGACCCAGTACTTC.

This clone appeared a few times. J is TRBJ2-7 and V is TRBV5-6; tentatively, D is TRBD2 (5 bases). The germline V gene encodes CDR1 SGHDT and CDR2 YYEEEE. The CDR3 has 13 amino acids. Trimming stripped 6 bases from V and 6 bases from J, with 16 bases between. CDR3 in amino acids: CASTPAHGVEQYF. DNA of the CDR3: TGTGCCAGCACCCCGGCTCACGGGGTCGAGCAGTACTTC.